This T cell receptor beta chain derives from a study of blood T cell repertoires in COVID-19. The wider study: The analysed material was cDNA or gDNA that came from T cells, B-cell-depleted T cells, or PBMCs.

The data were produced by immunoSEQ multiplex PCR, yet TCRdb's version contains in-frame clones alone and is incomplete. The sample lists about 230,000 clones; 81% were seen once. This TCR derives from a woman of 80 years or more with COVID-19, enrolled during active disease. Material for sequencing was peripheral blood.

CDR3 protein: CASSPGVAGTGELFF. The CDR3 DNA sequence: TGCGCCAGCAGCCCGGGGGTCGCGGGGACCGGGGAGCTGTTTTTT. V and J are TRBV5-1 and TRBJ2-2; TRBD2 is a possible D gene (6 bases). The CDR3 runs 15 residues. Germline V gene data show CDR1 as SGHRS and CDR2 as YFSETQ. With 4 bases removed from V and 5 bases from J, the gap between germline ends came to 15 bases.